These 22 T cell receptor beta chains were sequenced from one sample in a study of cytomegalovirus exposure and HLA in healthy donors. The PCR was carried out with 60 Vbeta primers and 13 Jbeta primers. Produced via immunoSEQ multiplex PCR; TCRdb's table is partial and in-frame only. In the table there are 120,000 to 150,000 clones, approximately 70% of which are singletons. Sequencing used PBMCs. These receptors were obtained from a woman between 18 and 29 years old in good health and CMV-seronegative.

V gene TRBV28 combines with J gene TRBJ1-2, with 9 bases lining up with TRBD1. CDR1 and CDR2 (germline): MDHEN, SYDVKM. The CDR3 contains 13 residues. V lost 5 bases to trimming and J lost 2 bases; unmatched junction nucleotides: 0. This CDR3 is CASSGTGNYGYTF. CDR3 bases: TGTGCCAGCAGTGGGACAGGGAACTATGGCTACACCTTC.

Only one count was recorded for this clone. The V gene is TRBV6-5, the J gene TRBJ1-1; D remains ambiguous. Trimming left V 6 bases short and J 2 bases short, with 10 bases between. Germline V gives CDR1 MNHEY, CDR2 SVGAGI. The CDR3 loop spans 13 amino acids. CDR3 nucleotides: TGTGCCAGCAGGAGAACAGCCAACACTGAAGCTTTCTTT. It is translated as CASRRTANTEAFF.

V gene TRBV27 combines with J gene TRBJ2-3; a weak D match, TRBD2 (5 bases). Germline loops: CDR1 MNHEY, CDR2 SMNVEV (reference sequence). The CDR3 is made up of 13 amino acids. V lost 6 bases to trimming and J lost 5 bases, with 12 bases between them. In nucleotides, the CDR3 is TGTGCCAGCAGCCCCATCGCGGGAGATACGCAGTATTTT. Amino acids: CASSPIAGDTQYF.

V is TRBV4-1 and J is TRBJ2-7; 7 nucleotides align to TRBD2. Losses at the gene ends were 4 bases for V and 2 bases for J; bases not matched to a gene: 8. This CDR3 has 15 amino acids. CDR1 and CDR2 (germline): MGHRA, YSYEKL. The CDR3 protein is CASSRTPSGTYEQYF. The CDR3 nucleotides are TGCGCCAGCAGCCGAACCCCTAGCGGAACCTACGAGCAGTACTTC.

The chain carries TRBV28 and TRBJ2-1; 8 nucleotides agree with TRBD1. There are 16 residues in the CDR3. From germline, CDR1 is MDHEN and CDR2 SYDVKM. V shed 3 bases and J 12 bases; nucleotides not matched to a gene: 16. The CDR3 loop is CASSFPGGWASIGQFF. In nucleotides, the CDR3 is TGTGCCAGCAGTTTTCCAGGGGGCTGGGCATCAATCGGGCAGTTCTTC.

This clone has just one count. V and J are TRBV5-1 and TRBJ2-1; 12 bases map to TRBD2. The germline CDR1 and CDR2 sequences are SGHRS and YFSETQ. The CDR3 has 17 residues. Trimming at V came to 4 bases and at J to 0 bases, leaving 5 bases not matched to a gene. The CDR3 nucleotides read TGCGCCAGCAGCCGGACTAGCGGGATCAGCTCCTACAATGAGCAGTTCTTC. Amino acid sequence: CASSRTSGISSYNEQFF.

This clone was counted a few times. The rearrangement joins TRBV7-9 to TRBJ1-4; a weak D match, TRBD1 (6 bases). This CDR3 spans 11 amino acids. Trimming shortened V by 11 bases and J by 4 bases, and 8 bases separated the two germline ends. Germline CDR1 reads SEHNR; CDR2 reads FQNEAQ (reference sequence). The DNA of the CDR3 is TGTGCCGGGGGCATTAATGAAAAACTGTTTTTT. It is translated as CAGGINEKLFF.

The V gene is TRBV30, the J gene TRBJ1-4; 7 bases map to TRBD1. From germline, CDR1 is GTSNPN and CDR2 SVGIG (reference sequence). The CDR3 covers 17 residues. Losses at the gene ends were 8 bases for V and 7 bases for J; bases not matched to a gene: 22. Here the CDR3 reads CALRKPTGTGSSEKLFF. CDR3 sequence (DNA): TGTGCCCTTAGAAAACCGACAGGGACGGGGTCGAGTGAAAAACTGTTTTTT.

This chain connects TRBV6-5 to TRBJ1-3; a weak D match, TRBD1 (6 bases). V lost 4 bases, J lost 0 bases, and 13 bases lay in between. The germline V gene encodes CDR1 MNHEY and CDR2 SVGAGI. This CDR3 region has 16 residues. This chain's CDR3 is CASSWGHPSSGNTIYF. The CDR3 nucleotides are TGTGCCAGCAGTTGGGGACACCCGAGCTCTGGAAACACCATATATTTT.

The V call is TRBV5-1, the J call TRBJ1-5; no clear D gene. V lost 4 bases to trimming and J lost 0 bases, with 8 bases between them. The CDR3 has 14 residues. The V gene's germline CDR1 is SGHRS and CDR2 YFSETQ. The CDR3 sequence is CASSADYSNQPQHF. The CDR3 nucleotides read TGCGCCAGCAGCGCGGATTATAGCAATCAGCCCCAGCATTTT. The full variable domain, completed using reference TRBV5-1 and TRBJ1-5, is KAGVTQTPRYLIKTRGQQVTLSCSPISGHRSVSWYQQTPGQGLQFLFEYFSETQRNKGNFPGRFSGRQFSNSRSEMNVSTLELGDSALYLCASSADYSNQPQHFGDGTRLSIL.

The rearrangement joins TRBV19 to TRBJ1-3; a possible D gene is TRBD1 (5 bases). V was cut by 5 bases and J by 1 base, with 15 bases left in between. This CDR3 region has 16 residues. From germline, CDR1 is LNHDA and CDR2 SQIVND (reference sequence). The chain's CDR3 is CASSAYRSQSGNTIYF. The DNA of the CDR3 is TGTGCCAGTAGTGCCTACAGGTCCCAGTCTGGAAACACCATATATTTT.

This clone was observed a single time. The chain combines TRBV2 with TRBJ1-3; D might be TRBD1 (6 bases). The CDR3 extends over 14 amino acids. V dropped 5 bases and J dropped 16 bases, with 24 bases sitting between them. Per the germline V gene, CDR1 is SNHLY and CDR2 is FYNNEI. DNA of the CDR3: TGTGCCAGCAGTAGTGGGATAGGGGGTCCTCTCATGTATTTT. This encodes CASSSGIGGPLMYF.

The rearrangement uses TRBV2 and TRBJ2-2; 10 bases line up with TRBD2. Looked up from germline, CDR1 is SNHLY and CDR2 is FYNNEI. J was trimmed by 12 bases and V by 10 bases; bases with no gene match: 14. The CDR3 has 14 residues. The CDR3 reads CATGGLAGVRKLFF. CDR3 in DNA: TGTGCCACTGGGGGGCTAGCGGGGGTCAGGAAGCTGTTTTTT.

This clone was counted between two and nine times. The chain joins TRBV28 to TRBJ1-1; D ambiguous. CDR1 is MDHEN, CDR2 SYDVKM, per germline. V lost 6 bases, J lost 7 bases, and 9 bases lay in between. The CDR3 length is 11 residues. DNA for the CDR3: TGTGCCAGCAGACAAAACCGTGAAGCTTTCTTT. This translates into CASRQNREAFF. Looking up the rest from reference TRBV28 and TRBJ1-1 gives the full variable domain: DVKVTQSSRYLVKRTGEKVFLECVQDMDHENMFWYRQDPGLGLRLIYFSYDVKMKEKGDIPEGYSVSREKKERFSLILESASTNQTSMYLCASRQNREAFFGQGTRLTVV.

Notes on this clone: Additional DNA sequences in this sample encode the identical CDR3. The CDR3, as DNA: TGTGCCAGCAACGGGGACACTGAAGCTTTCTTT. Protein product: CASNGDTEAFF. The rearrangement links TRBV2 to TRBJ1-1; D gene ambiguous. Germline CDR1 and CDR2: SNHLY and FYNNEI. This CDR3 comprises 11 residues. V lost 7 bases, J lost 3 bases, and 6 bases lay in between.

In its sample, this clone was seen a few times. The chain recombines TRBV7-6 with TRBJ2-7; 12 bases are shared with TRBD2. V lost 5 bases to trimming and J lost 3 bases; unmatched junction nucleotides: 8. The CDR3 extends over 16 amino acids. CDR1 and CDR2 from the germline V gene are SGHVS and FNYEAQ. This CDR3 reads CASSQPGLAGYYEQYF. CDR3 nucleotide sequence: TGTGCCAGCAGCCAGCCCGGACTAGCGGGGTACTACGAGCAGTACTTC.

The chain employs TRBV5-1 and TRBJ2-1, with 7 nucleotides matching TRBD2. Germline assignment: CDR1 SGHRS and CDR2 YFSETQ. Trimming at V came to 1 base and at J to 1 base, leaving 17 bases not matched to a gene. The CDR3 has 20 residues. The CDR3 reads CASSLRGGAGRELSYNEQFF. The CDR3 DNA is TGCGCCAGCAGCTTGAGAGGAGGTGCAGGGAGGGAGTTATCCTACAATGAGCAGTTCTTC.

The chain employs TRBV6-1 and TRBJ1-4; weak D call: TRBD1 (5 bases). V lost 3 bases, J lost 8 bases, and 19 bases lay in between. CDR1 and CDR2 (germline): MNHNS, SASEGT. The CDR3 is made up of 16 amino acids. DNA of the CDR3: TGTGCCAGCAGTGATAGTCCCCAGGGTGGAGGGGAAAAACTGTTTTTT. Translation gives CASSDSPQGGGEKLFF.

The chain uses TRBV6-1 and TRBJ1-1; TRBD1 matches at 8 bases. V lost 6 bases and J lost 4; bases outside the gene matches: 7. The germline CDR1 and CDR2 sequences are MNHNS and SASEGT. CDR3 size: 14 residues. CDR3 sequence reads: CASRSQGAGTEAFF. The CDR3 DNA reads as TGTGCCAGCAGATCCCAGGGGGCAGGCACTGAAGCTTTCTTT.

The rearrangement uses TRBV6-5 and TRBJ2-7; 10 nucleotides agree with TRBD1. This CDR3 comprises 15 residues. CDR1 and CDR2 (germline): MNHEY, SVGAGI. Losses at the gene ends were 2 bases for V and 5 bases for J; bases not matched to a gene: 6. Here the CDR3 DNA reads TGTGCCAGCAGTTACCCGGGACAGGGGATTCACGAGCAGTACTTC. Translated, it gives CASSYPGQGIHEQYF.

This chain joins TRBV5-4 and TRBJ2-1, with 15 positions matching TRBD2. CDR1 is SGHNT, CDR2 YYREEE, per germline (reference sequence). The CDR3 has 16 residues. V gave up 3 bases and J gave up 7 bases; unmatched junction bases: 5. CDR3 sequence reads: CASSSPGTSGRNEQFF. CDR3 nucleotide sequence: TGTGCCAGCAGCTCCCCCGGGACTAGCGGGAGGAATGAGCAGTTCTTC.

The chain joins TRBV10-2 to TRBJ2-2; possibly TRBD1 for D (5 bases). The CDR3 has 15 amino acids. V lost 2 bases, J lost 0 bases, and 7 bases lay in between. The V gene's germline CDR1 is WSHSY and CDR2 SAAADI. CDR3 in amino acids: CASSEGAANTGELFF. The CDR3 region has the DNA TGCGCCAGCAGTGAGGGGGCTGCGAACACCGGGGAGCTGTTTTTT.